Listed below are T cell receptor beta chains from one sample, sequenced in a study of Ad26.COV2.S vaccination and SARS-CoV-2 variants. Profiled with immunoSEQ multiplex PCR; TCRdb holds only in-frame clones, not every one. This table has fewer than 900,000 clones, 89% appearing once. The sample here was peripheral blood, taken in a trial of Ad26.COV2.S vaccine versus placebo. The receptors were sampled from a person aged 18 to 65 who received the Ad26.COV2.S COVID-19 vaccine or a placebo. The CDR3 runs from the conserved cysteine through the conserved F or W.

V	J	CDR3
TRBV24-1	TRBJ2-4	CATSDSRGGNIQYF
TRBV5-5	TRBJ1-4	CASRKQGLGEKLFF
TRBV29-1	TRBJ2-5	CSVRAGGETQYF
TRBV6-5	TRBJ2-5	CASSSGTLQETQYF
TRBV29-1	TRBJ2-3	CSVEADTQYF
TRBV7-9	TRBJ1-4	CASSPRREGPYNEKLFF
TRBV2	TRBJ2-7	CASSADAYEQYF
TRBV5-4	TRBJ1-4	CASSSQGLYEKLFF
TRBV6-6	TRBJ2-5	CASGSGRVRETQYF
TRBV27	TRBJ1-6	CASRAGRLGPQDSPLHF
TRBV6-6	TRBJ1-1	CASSYRAGTGPGRAFF